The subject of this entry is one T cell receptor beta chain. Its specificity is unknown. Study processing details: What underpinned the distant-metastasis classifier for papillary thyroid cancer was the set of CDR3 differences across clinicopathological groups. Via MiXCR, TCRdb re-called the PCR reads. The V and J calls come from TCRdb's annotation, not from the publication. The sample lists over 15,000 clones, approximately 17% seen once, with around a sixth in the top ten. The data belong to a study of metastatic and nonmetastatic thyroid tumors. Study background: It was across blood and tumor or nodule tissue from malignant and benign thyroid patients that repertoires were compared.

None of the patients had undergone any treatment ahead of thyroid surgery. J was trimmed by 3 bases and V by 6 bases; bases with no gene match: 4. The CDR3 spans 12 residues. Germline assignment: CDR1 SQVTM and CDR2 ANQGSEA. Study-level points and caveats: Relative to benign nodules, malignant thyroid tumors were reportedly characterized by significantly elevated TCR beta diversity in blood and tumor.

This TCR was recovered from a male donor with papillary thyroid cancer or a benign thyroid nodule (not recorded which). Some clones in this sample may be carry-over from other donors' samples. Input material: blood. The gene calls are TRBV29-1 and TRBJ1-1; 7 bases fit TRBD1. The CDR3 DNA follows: TGCAGCGTCAAACAGGGGTACACTGAAGCTTTCTTT. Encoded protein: CSVKQGYTEAFF.